The 10 T cell receptor beta chains below were found in one sample sequenced in a study of blood T cell repertoires in COVID-19. Assay used: immunoSEQ multiplex PCR; TCRdb lists only in-frame clones, some missing. The sample comprises over 450,000 clones, 85% to 90% of which are singletons, and about 8.2% rests with the top ten. What was sequenced was peripheral blood. The receptors originated from a woman in her 50s with COVID-19, enrolled during active disease.

This chain links TRBV6-2 or TRBV6-3 with TRBJ1-5, with D possibly being TRBD1 (5 bases). CDR3 size: 15 residues. The V gene lost 2 bases and the J gene lost 3 bases, with 11 bases spanning the gap. Germline V gives CDR1 MNHEY, CDR2 SVGEGT. The CDR3 loop reads CASSYGLQANQPQHF. CDR3 nucleotides: TGTGCCAGCAGTTACGGTTTACAGGCCAATCAGCCCCAGCATTTT.

This chain joins TRBV6-5 and TRBJ1-5; D not certain. Per the germline V gene, CDR1 is MNHEY and CDR2 is SVGAGI. The CDR3 length is 12 residues. V was shortened by 5 bases and J by 3 bases, with 5 bases between the two germline ends. CDR3 loop: CASSPPNQPQHF. CDR3 nucleotides: TGTGCCAGCAGTCCTCCCAATCAGCCCCAGCATTTT.

This chain links TRBV27 with TRBJ1-5; D gene unclear. This CDR3 has 16 residues. Trimming cost V 0 bases and J 1 base, with 10 bases left between them. CDR1 and CDR2 from the germline V gene are MNHEY and SMNVEV (reference sequence). CDR3 sequence: CASSLSGWESNQPQHF. DNA of the CDR3: TGTGCCAGCAGTTTATCCGGCTGGGAGAGCAATCAGCCCCAGCATTTT.

The genes are TRBV11-2 and TRBJ1-1; no firm D call. Trimming cost V 6 bases and J 2 bases, with 13 bases left between them. The CDR3 consists of 14 residues. In germline, CDR1 is SGHAT, CDR2 FQNNGV. The CDR3 loop is CASSPRSSNTEAFF. The CDR3 bases are TGTGCCAGCAGTCCCCGGTCAAGCAACACTGAAGCTTTCTTT.

The V call is TRBV3-1 (or the pseudogene TRBV3-2), the J call TRBJ1-5; D gene uncertain. Trimming removed 4 bases from V and 0 bases from J, with 16 bases in between. This CDR3 spans 17 amino acids. Germline CDR1 is LGHDT and CDR2 is YNNKEL (reference sequence). This CDR3 reads CASSPGGRLYSNQPQHF. The CDR3, as DNA: TGTGCCAGCAGCCCGGGTGGCAGACTCTATAGCAATCAGCCCCAGCATTTT.

The rearrangement links TRBV7-2 to TRBJ2-7, with 9 nucleotides matching TRBD1. CDR1 and CDR2 (germline): SGHTA, FQGNSA. Losses at the gene ends were 5 bases for V and 3 bases for J; bases not matched to a gene: 8. CDR3 length equals 15 residues. CDR3 nucleotide sequence: TGTGCCAGCAGCGTGACCGGGACAGGGATCTACGAGCAGTACTTC. The encoded protein is CASSVTGTGIYEQYF.

This clone is a singleton in its sample. The chain is built from TRBV24-1 and TRBJ2-3, with 14 bases that match TRBD2. With V trimmed by 4 bases and J by 5 bases, 1 base remained unmatched. Looked up from germline, CDR1 is KGHDR and CDR2 is SFDVKD. This CDR3 has 15 residues. DNA of the CDR3: TGTGCCACCAGTGACGGACTAGCGGGGGGAGATACGCAGTATTTT. Residues: CATSDGLAGGDTQYF.

The chain has TRBV27 and TRBJ1-2; possibly TRBD1 for D (5 bases). Germline CDR1 is MNHEY and CDR2 is SMNVEV (reference sequence). Trimming removed 6 bases from V and 5 bases from J, with 22 bases in between. The CDR3 contains 16 residues. CDR3 region: CASSIYSGGSPYGYTF. As DNA, the CDR3 is TGTGCCAGCAGCATTTATAGCGGGGGAAGTCCGTATGGCTACACCTTC.

V gene TRBV7-9 combines with J gene TRBJ2-2; maybe TRBD2 (6 bases). The ends were cut back, 9 bases at V and 1 base at J, with 15 bases in the middle. The CDR3 covers 15 residues. Germline-derived CDR1 and CDR2 are SEHNR and FQNEAQ (reference sequence). CDR3 nucleotide sequence: TGTGCCAGGTCGGGACTCGTGGGGAACACCGGGGAGCTGTTTTTT. This encodes CARSGLVGNTGELFF.

V is TRBV12-5 and J is TRBJ1-1; no reliable D call. The V end lost 7 bases, the J end lost 2 bases, and 17 bases lay between the germline ends. Germline V gene lookup returns CDR1 LGHNT and CDR2 FRNRAP. The CDR3 contains 15 residues. The CDR3 bases are TGTGCTAGTGCCCCCCCGAGCACAGCAAACACTGAAGCTTTCTTT. This gives the protein CASAPPSTANTEAFF.